These T cell receptor beta chains were read from a single sample in a study of cytomegalovirus exposure and HLA in healthy donors. Sequenced by immunoSEQ multiplex PCR; TCRdb stores in-frame clones only, minus some. The table lists fewer than 35,000 clones, more than 75% of them singletons, with about 2.5% in the top ten. Sequenced material: PBMCs. These receptors were taken from a boy aged 5-17 years in good health and CMV-seronegative. Both conserved end residues are part of each CDR3. D genes are given only for firm matches. A clone size is listed for some rows: how often the clone was seen (once, few, many), or a class if it is expanded.

TRBJ1-2,TRBV5-1,TRBD1,-,CASSLEWDRSSGYTF,TGCGCCAGCAGCTTGGAATGGGACAGATCTAGTGGCTACACCTTC
TRBJ2-5,TRBV7-8,TRBD1,-,CASSFNRGLGETQYF,TGTGCCAGCAGCTTTAACAGGGGGCTAGGGGAGACCCAGTACTTC
TRBJ2-3,TRBV19,TRBD2,-,CASSTISGGTDTQYF,TGTGCCAGTAGTACCATTAGCGGGGGCACAGATACGCAGTATTTT
TRBJ2-7,TRBV12-5,TRBD1,-,CASGLPSTGTYEQYF,TGTGCTAGTGGTTTGCCTTCGACAGGGACCTACGAGCAGTACTTC
TRBJ2-1,TRBV4-1,TRBD2,-,CASSQDRRTSGGKEQFF,TGCGCCAGCAGCCAAGATAGGCGGACTAGCGGGGGGAAAGAGCAGTTCTTC
TRBJ1-2,TRBV5-4,-,-,CASSLEPGAVYGYTF,TGTGCCAGCAGCTTGGAACCCGGCGCGGTCTATGGCTACACCTTC
TRBJ1-6,TRBV7-3,TRBD1,-,CASSLPRDRGPAPDYNSPLHF,TGTGCCAGCAGCTTACCCCGGGACAGGGGCCCCGCTCCAGATTATAATTCACCCCTCCACTTT
TRBJ2-7,TRBV11-2,TRBD1,-,CASSSSDRKSYEQYF,TGTGCCAGCAGCTCTTCGGACAGGAAGTCCTACGAGCAGTACTTC
TRBJ1-2,TRBV10-3,-,-,CAITPQTGYYGYTF,TGTGCCATCACACCGCAAACGGGGTACTATGGCTACACCTTC
TRBJ2-7,TRBV27,TRBD1,-,CASRGDRGRSYEQYF,TGTGCCAGCAGGGGGGACAGGGGGCGATCCTACGAGCAGTACTTC
TRBJ2-7,TRBV20-1,-,once,CSAADGYEQYF,TGCAGTGCTGCTGACGGGTACGAGCAGTACTTC
TRBJ1-1,TRBV5-1,TRBD1,-,CASSLEGTGRYYVAEAFF,TGCGCCAGCAGCTTGGAAGGGACAGGGCGTTATTACGTCGCTGAAGCTTTCTTT
TRBJ1-6,TRBV11-2,-,-,CASNREPGDLHDSPLHF,TGTGCCAGCAACCGCGAACCGGGAGACCTCCATGATTCACCCCTCCACTTT
TRBJ2-7,TRBV9,TRBD1,-,CASSAGTGSSYEQYF,TGTGCCAGCAGCGCAGGGACAGGGAGCTCCTACGAGCAGTACTTC
TRBJ2-5,TRBV15,-,-,CATSRAEREQYF,TGTGCCACCAGCAGAGCAGAACGGGAGCAGTACTTC
TRBJ1-2,TRBV7-3,-,-,CASSAQGDGYTF,TGTGCCAGCAGTGCCCAAGGGGATGGCTACACCTTC
TRBJ2-3,TRBV5-5,-,-,CASKQWGARWADTQYF,TGTGCCAGCAAACAATGGGGAGCACGGTGGGCAGATACGCAGTATTTT
TRBJ2-7,TRBV2,TRBD2,-,CASSGLAGERKYF,TGTGCCAGCAGTGGACTAGCGGGAGAGCGAAAGTACTTC
TRBJ2-1,TRBV5-1,-,few,CASSSSRAVYNEQFF,TGCGCCAGCAGCTCCAGCAGGGCCGTATACAATGAGCAGTTCTTC
TRBJ1-2,TRBV21-1,-,few,CASSPFRGCGYTF,TGTGCCAGCAGCCCCTTTCGGGGATGCGGCTACACCTTC
TRBJ2-7,TRBV4-1,-,once,CASSQGDSTYEQYF,TGCGCCAGCAGCCAAGGTGACAGTACCTACGAGCAGTACTTC
TRBJ1-5,TRBV13,-,-,CASSLGQGTNQPQHF,TGTGCCAGCAGCTTAGGACAGGGTACCAATCAGCCCCAGCATTTT
TRBJ1-2,TRBV6-5,TRBD1,once,CASSLGQGNYGYTF,TGTGCCAGCAGTTTGGGACAGGGTAACTATGGCTACACCTTC
TRBJ1-5,TRBV7-9,-,-,CASSPPGGGKQPQHF,TGTGCCAGCAGCCCACCCGGTGGAGGGAAACAGCCCCAGCATTTT
TRBJ2-3,TRBV9,-,-,CASGGGATDTQYF,TGTGCCAGCGGTGGTGGGGCCACAGATACGCAGTATTTT